One and the same sample provided the 3 T cell receptor beta chains below, sequenced in a study of cytomegalovirus exposure and HLA in healthy donors. It was with 60 Vbeta and 13 Jbeta primers that the PCR ran. Produced via immunoSEQ multiplex PCR; TCRdb's table is partial and in-frame only. The sample holds about 160,000 clones, approximately 90% seen once. The sequenced sample was PBMCs. These receptors originate from a woman aged 25 to 45 in good health and CMV-seronegative.

The chain joins TRBV18 to TRBJ2-1; D is possibly TRBD1 (6 bases). Trimming took off 3 bases at V and 6 bases at J, with 9 bases between the two ends. The CDR3 sequence is 13 residues long. Germline assignment: CDR1 KGHSH and CDR2 LQKENI. CDR3 in DNA: TGTGCCAGCTCACCCATGACAGGCAATGAGCAGTTCTTC. Translated, it gives CASSPMTGNEQFF.

This chain's CDR3 is CASSEAGTRTYEQYF. The CDR3 DNA is TGTGCCAGCAGTGAAGCCGGGACTAGGACCTACGAGCAGTACTTC. This chain connects TRBV2 to TRBJ2-5, with 8 nucleotides matching TRBD2. The tail of the sequence fits TRBJ2-7 better, so the J call may be wrong. The germline CDR1 and CDR2 sequences are SNHLY and FYNNEI. The CDR3 loop spans 15 amino acids.

DNA of the CDR3: TGTGCCAGCAGCTTATGGGGGGGCTCCTACAATGAGCAGTTCTTC. Amino acid sequence: CASSLWGGSYNEQFF. This sequence joins TRBV5-6 and TRBJ2-1; TRBD2 matches 7 bases. The CDR3 sequence is 15 residues long. The germline CDR1 and CDR2 sequences are SGHDT and YYEEEE. J lost 0 bases, V lost 2 bases, and 2 bases had no gene match.